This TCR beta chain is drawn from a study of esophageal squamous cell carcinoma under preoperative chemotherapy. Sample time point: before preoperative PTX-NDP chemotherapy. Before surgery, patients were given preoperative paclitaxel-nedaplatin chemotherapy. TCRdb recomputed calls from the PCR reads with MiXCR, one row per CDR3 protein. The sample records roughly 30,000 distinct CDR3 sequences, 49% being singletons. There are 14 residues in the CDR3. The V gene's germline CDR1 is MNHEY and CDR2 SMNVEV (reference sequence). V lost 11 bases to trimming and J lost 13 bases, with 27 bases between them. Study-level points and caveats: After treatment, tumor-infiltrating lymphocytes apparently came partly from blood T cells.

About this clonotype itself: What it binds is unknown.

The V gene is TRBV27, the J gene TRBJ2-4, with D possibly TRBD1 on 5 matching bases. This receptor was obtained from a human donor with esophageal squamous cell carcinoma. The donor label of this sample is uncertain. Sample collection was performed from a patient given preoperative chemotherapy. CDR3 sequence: CAGRRTRSQEIQYF. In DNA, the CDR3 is TGTGCCGGGCGCAGGACACGTTCACAAGAGATCCAGTACTTC.